This T cell receptor beta chain stems from a study of OX40 agonist ivuxolimab in advanced cancers. Points from the study as a whole: Which antigen the expanded peripheral T cells recognized is unknown. With doses of 0.1 to 3.0 mg/kg, CD4+ and CD8+ blood T cells had undergone clonal expansion by week 6. Also present in some nonresponders was a low level of normalized T-cell clonal expansion.

Concerning this clone: Its target is not known.

Germline V gene sequence: CDR1 MNHEY, CDR2 SVGAGI. The germline V and J ends were trimmed by 7 bases and 7 bases, with 16 bases remaining between them. The CDR3 is 14 amino acids. Data came from immunoSEQ multiplex PCR; TCRdb stores just in-frame clones and leaves some out. The data hold some 100,000 clones, with around 80% observed a single time. This sample comprised CD4+ or CD8+ T cells sorted from blood, obtained in a trial of the OX40 agonist ivuxolimab. The chain recombines TRBV6-5 with TRBJ1-4; D perhaps matches TRBD1 (6 bases). This TCR derives from an adult with an advanced solid tumor such as melanoma, head and neck, liver or kidney cancer. CDR3 nucleotides: TGTGCCAGCAATACAGGGCGGGTCGGTGAAAAACTGTTTTTT. The encoded protein is CASNTGRVGEKLFF.